Shown below are 5 T cell receptor beta chains from a single sample sequenced in a study of regulatory T cells in long-lasting Graves disease. Time point here: newly diagnosed GD, antithyroid drugs for less than 3 months. Scientists built the TCR library using RNA that was extracted from PBMCs. Arm-PCR of CDR3 regions and iRepertoire HTBI primers were the basis on which TCR beta libraries were built. MiXCR was run by TCRdb on the multiplex PCR reads, yielding one entry per CDR3 protein. Of 350,000 to 400,000 distinct CDR3 sequences in the sample, 15% to 19% are singletons; the top ten hold 20% to 25%. The specimen comprised peripheral blood mononuclear cells (PBMCs), sampled at new diagnosis, from a patient treated with antithyroid drugs. All receptors derive from a female donor with Graves disease.

This clonotype was seen many times. The chain uses TRBV7-2 and TRBJ2-3; D is possibly TRBD1 (5 bases). CDR3 length: 13 residues. The V end lost 4 bases, the J end lost 4 bases, and 9 bases lay between the germline ends. The germline V gene has CDR1 SGHTA and CDR2 FQGNSA. CDR3 DNA: TGTGCCAGCAGCTCCTCGACAGCAGATACGCAGTATTTT. Protein product: CASSSSTADTQYF. Looking up the rest from reference TRBV7-2 and TRBJ2-3 gives the full variable domain: GAGVSQSPSNKVTEKGKDVELRCDPISGHTALYWYRQSLGQGLEFLIYFQGNSAPDKSGLPSDRFSAERTGGSVSTLTIQRTQQEDSAVYLCASSSSTADTQYFGPGTRLTVL.

There are many counts of this clonotype. This rearrangement joins TRBV7-2 to TRBJ2-3; TRBD2 matches 9 bases. Germline V CDR1 and CDR2: SGHTA, FQGNSA. Trimming removed 2 bases from V and 6 bases from J; junction bases left unmatched: 9. There are 16 residues in the CDR3. CDR3 coding DNA: TGTGCCAGCAGCTTATCCCTCCTAGCGGGGCTGGATACGCAGTATTTT. Its translation: CASSLSLLAGLDTQYF.

Ten or more counts support this clonotype. CDR3 in DNA: TGTGCCAGCACTGTAATCCGGGACGGCGGAGCCGAGCAGTACTTC. This encodes CASTVIRDGGAEQYF. The chain employs TRBV28 and TRBJ2-7, with D perhaps assigned TRBD1 or TRBD2 (5 bases each). V was cut by 7 bases and J by 6 bases, with 22 bases left in between. Germline CDR1 and CDR2: MDHEN and SYDVKM. The CDR3 extends over 15 amino acids.

This chain uses TRBV19 with TRBJ2-1; weak D call: TRBD1 (5 bases). Germline lookup yields CDR1 LNHDA and CDR2 SQIVND (reference sequence). The V and J ends lost 3 bases and 0 bases respectively, with 9 bases between them. There are 15 residues in the CDR3. The CDR3 sequence is CASSMGRSSYNEQFF. CDR3 nucleotides: TGTGCCAGTAGTATGGGGCGTTCCTCCTACAATGAGCAGTTCTTC.

The table lists this clonotype with a few counts. The chain joins TRBV7-9 to TRBJ2-1; the D is unclear. This CDR3 has 16 residues. Per the germline V gene, CDR1 is SEHNR and CDR2 is FQNEAQ (reference sequence). V lost 7 bases and J 0 bases, leaving 16 bases between the germline ends. In DNA, the CDR3 is TGTGCCAGCAACCCCGCAGGCGGAAGCTCCTACAATGAGCAGTTCTTC. Its protein is CASNPAGGSSYNEQFF.